One and the same sample provided the 19 T cell receptor beta chains below, sequenced in a study of CD8+ T cells in alopecia areata. cDNA reverse transcribed from extracted RNA served as the sequencing template. Profiling relied on immunoSEQ multiplex PCR, and the TCRdb table lists in-frame clones only, not all of them. The sample lists about 140,000 clones, about 86% occurring once. Treatment given: oral pan-JAK inhibitor, 5-10 mg twice daily. This specimen consisted of CD8+ T cells sorted from blood, obtained at week 4, from a patient treated with tofacitinib. The receptor source for this set is a human donor with alopecia areata.

V usage is TRBV27 and J usage is TRBJ2-7; no clear D. CDR1 and CDR2 from the germline V gene are MNHEY and SMNVEV (reference sequence). CDR3 length: 14 residues. Trimming left V 0 bases short and J 3 bases short, with 9 bases between. CDR3 sequence reads: CASSLSRKGYEQYF. The CDR3 nucleotides read TGTGCCAGCAGTTTATCCCGGAAGGGCTACGAGCAGTACTTC.

About this clone itself: At the DNA level, this CDR3 is encoded by other sequences in the same sample as well. The V call is TRBV27, the J call TRBJ2-7, with no clear D. This CDR3 has 12 amino acids. Trimming pared 2 bases from V and 5 bases from J, leaving 7 bases between. CDR1 and CDR2 (germline): MNHEY, SMNVEV (reference sequence). CDR3 nucleotides: TGTGCCAGCAGTTTAATTGGGGACGAGCAGTACTTC. Protein: CASSLIGDEQYF.

The chain combines TRBV4-1 with TRBJ1-4; 7 bases are shared with TRBD1. This CDR3 contains 15 residues. Unmatched junction bases numbered 0, after V lost 1 base and J lost 1 base. CDR1 is MGHRA and CDR2 is YSYEKL in the germline V gene. The DNA of the CDR3 is TGCGCCAGCAGCCAAGGACAGGGAACTAATGAAAAACTGTTTTTT. Protein: CASSQGQGTNEKLFF.

The chain links TRBV29-1 to TRBJ1-1; a possible D gene is TRBD1 (5 bases). V dropped 0 bases and J dropped 4 bases, with 9 bases sitting between them. The germline gives CDR1 SQVTM, CDR2 ANQGSEA. The CDR3 spans 13 residues. This CDR3 is CSVEEAGRTEAFF. The CDR3 region has the DNA TGCAGCGTTGAAGAGGCAGGGCGCACTGAAGCTTTCTTT.

The genes are TRBV6-6 and TRBJ1-2, with a possible D match to TRBD1 (5 bases). Trimming pared 5 bases from V and 5 bases from J, leaving 9 bases between. CDR3 length equals 12 residues. Germline V gene lookup returns CDR1 MNHNY and CDR2 SVGAGI (reference sequence). Here the CDR3 DNA reads TGTGCCAGCAGTACCGGGGGGTATGGCTACACCTTC. Protein product: CASSTGGYGYTF.

The V and J genes are TRBV29-1 and TRBJ2-3, with D perhaps given as TRBD1 or TRBD2 (5 bases each). Germline V gene data show CDR1 as SQVTM and CDR2 as ANQGSEA. The V end lost 3 bases, the J end lost 9 bases, and 16 bases lay between the germline ends. The CDR3 has 13 residues. The CDR3 region has the DNA TGCAGCGTTGAGGGGGATCTAACCGCAACGCAGTATTTT. Translated, it gives CSVEGDLTATQYF.

This chain links TRBV23-1 with TRBJ2-2, with a possible D match to TRBD2 (5 bases). TRBV23-1 is sorted into the ORF group, with uncertain function. Deletions cut 4 bases from V and 4 bases from J, with 13 bases between. The CDR3 has 15 amino acids. CDR3 protein: CASSPHLLVTGELFF. DNA of the CDR3: TGCGCCAGCAGTCCTCACCTACTAGTCACCGGGGAGCTGTTTTTT.

The rearrangement links TRBV6-5 to TRBJ2-2, with D unresolved. V was clipped by 0 bases and J by 6 bases, with 11 bases between them. The CDR3 spans 15 residues. Germline loops: CDR1 MNHEY, CDR2 SVGAGI. CDR3 nucleotides: TGTGCCAGCAGTTACTCCCCGGACGGTGCCGGGGAGCTGTTTTTT. It codes for CASSYSPDGAGELFF.

V usage is TRBV29-1 and J usage is TRBJ1-2; TRBD1 matches at 7 bases. The CDR3 contains 14 residues. The germline V gene has CDR1 SQVTM and CDR2 ANQGSEA. The ends lost 0 bases at V and 4 bases at J; junction bases unmatched: 5. CDR3 sequence: CSVEDLQGGYGYTF. The CDR3 DNA reads as TGCAGCGTTGAAGATCTTCAGGGGGGCTATGGCTACACCTTC. Supplemented by reference TRBV29-1 and TRBJ1-2, the full variable domain reads SAVISQKPSRDICQRGTSLTIQCQVDSQVTMMFWYRQQPGQSLTLIATANQGSEATYESGFVIDKFPISRPNLTFSTLTVSNMSPEDSSIYLCSVEDLQGGYGYTFGSGTRLTVV.

The chain carries TRBV7-9 and TRBJ2-1; a weak D match, TRBD2 (6 bases). Germline V gives CDR1 SEHNR, CDR2 FQNEAQ (reference sequence). CDR3 size: 14 residues. V lost 5 bases and J lost 4, with 12 bases in between. CDR3 nucleotide sequence: TGTGCCAGCAGCCCGACCCGGGGGTACAATGAGCAGTTCTTC. Translated, it gives CASSPTRGYNEQFF.

This clone has a single count. The same CDR3 arises from other DNA sequences in this sample as well. The chain couples TRBV9 to TRBJ1-1; a possible D gene is TRBD1 (5 bases). Germline V gene sequence: CDR1 SGDLS, CDR2 YYNGEE. CDR3 length: 12 residues. V shed 3 bases and J shed 4 bases, with 7 bases lying between them. CDR3 region: CASSGGATEAFF. DNA of the CDR3: TGTGCCAGCAGCGGAGGGGCCACTGAAGCTTTCTTT.

The chain combines TRBV29-1 with TRBJ2-7; 7 bases are shared with TRBD2. V was clipped by 6 bases and J by 1 base; unmatched bases: 6. The CDR3 sequence is 13 residues long. From germline, CDR1 is SQVTM and CDR2 ANQGSEA. Written as DNA, the CDR3 is TGCAGCGTCTGCGGGAGTGGGTCCTACGAGCAGTACTTC. Protein product: CSVCGSGSYEQYF.

The sample holds a few counts of this clone. V gene TRBV13 combines with J gene TRBJ2-5; 9 positions match TRBD2. The length of the CDR3 is 16 residues. CDR1 PRHDT and CDR2 FYEKMQ come from the germline V gene (reference sequence). V shed 5 bases, J shed 4 bases, and the junction held 11 bases outside the gene matches. CDR3 DNA sequence: TGTGCCAGCAGCCCCACCGGCGGGGGGGGCCTAGAGACCCAGTACTTC. Its translation is CASSPTGGGGLETQYF.

The genes are TRBV2 and TRBJ1-2, with TRBD1 as a possible D gene (5 bases). Germline V gene sequence: CDR1 SNHLY, CDR2 FYNNEI. Trimming removed 6 bases from V and 0 bases from J, with 11 bases in between. This CDR3 is built from 14 residues. CDR3 protein: CASRGPLANYGYTF. DNA for the CDR3: TGTGCCAGCAGGGGGCCATTAGCTAACTATGGCTACACCTTC.

As DNA, the CDR3 is TGCAGCGTTGGTTTGGGACAGGGGAGCGGGGAGCTGTTTTTT. Its translation: CSVGLGQGSGELFF. The gene calls are TRBV29-1 and TRBJ2-2, with TRBD1 matching over 10 bases. The V segment lost 4 bases and the J segment 7 bases; nucleotides outside the gene matches: 6. This CDR3 comprises 14 residues. Germline loops: CDR1 SQVTM, CDR2 ANQGSEA.

The V gene is TRBV29-1, the J gene TRBJ2-7; no definite D call. This CDR3 has 15 residues. V lost 0 bases to trimming and J lost 6 bases, with 18 bases between them. CDR1 and CDR2 (germline): SQVTM, ANQGSEA. Here the CDR3 DNA reads TGCAGCGTTGAAGATACAAGGGTGGGCCACTCCGAGCAGTACTTC. Amino acids: CSVEDTRVGHSEQYF.

The J gene is TRBJ2-1, the V gene TRBV29-1; tentatively, D is TRBD1 (6 bases). V lost 7 bases and J lost 8, with 21 bases in between. The length of the CDR3 is 14 residues. Looked up from germline, CDR1 is SQVTM and CDR2 is ANQGSEA. The CDR3 DNA reads TGCAGCGCCGAAGGGCAGGGGAACCAGTATGAGCAGTTCTTC. It is translated as CSAEGQGNQYEQFF.

V and J are TRBV29-1 and TRBJ2-1; 7 bases are shared with TRBD2. The length of the CDR3 is 12 residues. CDR1 is SQVTM and CDR2 is ANQGSEA in the germline V gene. Trimming took 7 bases from V and 9 from J; bases not matched to a gene: 9. The CDR3 nucleotides read TGCAGCGCCCTGCGGGAGTCCATTGAGCAGTTCTTC. Protein: CSALRESIEQFF.

This chain connects TRBV7-9 to TRBJ2-6, with D uncertain. The CDR3 loop spans 15 amino acids. With 1 base removed from V and 0 bases from J, the gap between germline ends came to 4 bases. The germline gives CDR1 SEHNR, CDR2 FQNEAQ (reference sequence). CDR3 sequence (DNA): TGTGCCAGCAGCTTAGATCTCTCTGGGGCCAACGTCCTGACTTTC. Translation gives CASSLDLSGANVLTF. Using reference TRBV7-9 and TRBJ2-6 for the parts outside the CDR3, the full variable domain is DTGVSQNPRHKITKRGQNVTFRCDPISEHNRLYWYRQTLGQGPEFLTYFQNEAQLEKSRLLSDRFSAERPKGSFSTLEIQRTEQGDSAMYLCASSLDLSGANVLTFGAGSRLTVL.